A single sample is the source of the 30 T cell receptor beta chains below, sequenced in a study of shared clonotypes between healthy human individuals. The protocol was immunoSEQ multiplex PCR, while the TCRdb copy is restricted to in-frame clones and leaves out a portion. There are roughly 2.4 million clones in the sample; around 95% occur only once, and over 0.1% lies in the top ten. The source material was naive CD4+ T cells sorted from blood. Documented subset: CD45RA+ positively selected. These receptor sequences come from a man younger than 30 in good health.

The gene calls are TRBV7-2 and TRBJ1-2; tentatively, D is TRBD1 (5 bases). Germline V CDR1 and CDR2: SGHTA, FQGNSA. V shed 1 base and J shed 3 bases, with 15 bases lying between them. The CDR3 extends over 16 amino acids. In DNA form, the CDR3 reads TGTGCCAGCAGCTTAGTTGGCAGGGCGGGGGACTATGGCTACACCTTC. Translation gives CASSLVGRAGDYGYTF.

Details on this clone: A read error may account for a junction end that differs from germline. Different DNA sequences within this sample yield the same CDR3. The J gene is TRBJ2-2, the V gene TRBV4-3, with TRBD2 as a possible D gene (6 bases). Germline V gene lookup returns CDR1 LGHNA and CDR2 YSLEER. The CDR3 runs 14 residues. In nucleotides, the CDR3 is TGCGCCAGCAGCTTCAGACGGGGGACCGAGGAGCTGTTTTTT. This codes for CASSFRRGTEELFF.

The J gene is TRBJ1-2, the V gene TRBV7-8, with D perhaps TRBD1 (5 bases). CDR3 length equals 13 residues. CDR1 SGHVS and CDR2 FQNEAQ come from the germline V gene. The germline V and J ends were trimmed by 3 bases and 3 bases, with 8 bases remaining between them. CDR3 coding DNA: TGTGCCAGCAGCTTCGGGGACCACTATGGCTACACCTTC. This codes for CASSFGDHYGYTF.

The V gene is TRBV6-5, the J gene TRBJ1-1; possibly TRBD1 for D (5 bases). The CDR3 is 13 amino acids. Trimming shortened V by 7 bases and J by 2 bases, and 11 bases separated the two germline ends. Per germline, CDR1 MNHEY and CDR2 SVGAGI. The CDR3 reads CASIPGLNTEAFF. The CDR3 bases are TGTGCCAGCATTCCAGGGCTCAACACTGAAGCTTTCTTT.

The rearrangement uses TRBV6-1 and TRBJ1-1; a possible D gene is TRBD1 (5 bases). Deletions cut 2 bases from V and 0 bases from J, with 10 bases between. The CDR3 is 15 amino acids. Per germline, CDR1 MNHNS and CDR2 SASEGT. CDR3 residues: CASSEQGNMNTEAFF. The CDR3 region has the DNA TGTGCCAGCAGTGAACAGGGAAACATGAACACTGAAGCTTTCTTT.

The CDR3 DNA reads TGTGCCAGCAGCTCTATTAGGGAGTGGGAAGATACGCAGTATTTT. It codes for CASSSIREWEDTQYF. This sequence joins TRBV7-2 and TRBJ2-3, with a possible D match to TRBD2 (5 bases). The CDR3 sequence is 15 residues long. V was trimmed by 4 bases and J by 5 bases, leaving 16 bases between them. Germline CDR1 SGHTA, CDR2 FQGNSA. The whole variable domain, filled in from reference TRBV7-2 and TRBJ2-3, reads GAGVSQSPSNKVTEKGKDVELRCDPISGHTALYWYRQSLGQGLEFLIYFQGNSAPDKSGLPSDRFSAERTGGSVSTLTIQRTQQEDSAVYLCASSSIREWEDTQYFGPGTRLTVL.

The V call is TRBV30, the J call TRBJ1-3; D may be TRBD1 (5 bases). The CDR3 has 16 amino acids. Trimming pared 2 bases from V and 0 bases from J, leaving 14 bases between. Germline-derived CDR1 and CDR2 are GTSNPN and SVGIG (reference sequence). The CDR3 bases are TGTGCCTGGAGTCCATTTGACAGAGTCTCTGGAAACACCATATATTTT. Its protein product is CAWSPFDRVSGNTIYF. Filled out from reference TRBV30 and TRBJ1-3, the complete variable domain reads SQTIHQWPATLVQPVGSPLSLECTVEGTSNPNLYWYRQAAGRGLQLLFYSVGIGQISSEVPQNLSASRPQDRQFILSSKKLLLSDSGFYLCAWSPFDRVSGNTIYFGEGSWLTVV.

This chain links TRBV25-1 with TRBJ2-5; 7 nucleotides match TRBD1. There are 18 residues in the CDR3. Germline V gene data show CDR1 as MGHDK and CDR2 as SYGVNS. After removal of 1 base from V and 4 bases from J, the junction contained 15 bases not matched to a gene. The CDR3 DNA sequence: TGTGCCAGCAGTGAATCTGGATCCGGGACAGCGAAATCAGAGACCCAGTACTTC. Translating gives CASSESGSGTAKSETQYF.

The chain recombines TRBV21-1 with TRBJ2-7; the table's D call, TRBD2, has no DNA check behind it. TRBV21-1 is flagged as a pseudogene. The CDR3 covers 14 residues. CDR3 nucleotide sequence: TGTGCCAGCAGCGCGGGACTAGAAAGCTACGAGCAGTACTTC. It specifies CASSAGLESYEQYF.

This chain uses TRBV10-2 with TRBJ2-5; 9 positions match TRBD1. The CDR3 has 14 residues. Germline V CDR1 and CDR2: WSHSY, SAAADI. The ends lost 6 bases at V and 2 bases at J; junction bases unmatched: 4. In DNA, the CDR3 is TGCGCCAGCAGGGGGGGGACAGGGCAAGAGACCCAGTACTTC. Its protein is CASRGGTGQETQYF.

On this clone itself: Different DNA sequences within this sample yield the same CDR3. The V and J genes are TRBV6-5 and TRBJ2-3; 7 nucleotides agree with TRBD2. The CDR3 runs 12 residues. The junction had 2 bases not matched to a gene; V was cut back by 5 bases and J by 6 bases. The germline gives CDR1 MNHEY, CDR2 SVGAGI. The CDR3 region has the DNA TGTGCCAGCAGTCGGGGGGTGGATACGCAGTATTTT. It specifies CASSRGVDTQYF.

The genes are TRBV6-1 and TRBJ1-5, with TRBD1 matching 10 bases. CDR3 length: 13 residues. The germline gives CDR1 MNHNS, CDR2 SASEGT. V dropped 11 bases and J dropped 7; count of bases not matched to a gene: 8. The CDR3 loop reads CAAGTGVIQPQHF. The CDR3 DNA reads as TGTGCCGCCGGGACAGGGGTTATCCAGCCCCAGCATTTT.

The chain links TRBV5-1 to TRBJ2-7; D gene uncertain. There are 14 residues in the CDR3. The V gene lost 1 base and the J gene lost 1 base, with 9 bases spanning the gap. Germline CDR1 is SGHRS and CDR2 is YFSETQ. This chain's CDR3 is CASSLNAQSYEQYF. CDR3 DNA: TGCGCCAGCAGCTTGAATGCACAGTCCTACGAGCAGTACTTC.

The chain employs TRBV7-2 and TRBJ2-1, with D maybe TRBD1 (6 bases). CDR3 size: 16 residues. Germline-derived CDR1 and CDR2 are SGHTA and FQGNSA. The ends were cut back, 5 bases at V and 8 bases at J, with 22 bases in the middle. CDR3 sequence: CASSEMGAKKSDEQFF. CDR3 DNA sequence: TGTGCCAGCAGCGAAATGGGGGCCAAAAAGTCGGATGAGCAGTTCTTC.

The chain is built from TRBV6-1 and TRBJ2-1; perhaps TRBD2 as D (6 bases). The CDR3 is 15 amino acids. V was pared by 8 bases and J by 8 bases, with 22 bases between. Germline V gene lookup returns CDR1 MNHNS and CDR2 SASEGT. CDR3 sequence (DNA): TGTGCCAGCGGGGGACTCCTATGGGATAGCCATGAGCAGTTCTTC. Its translation is CASGGLLWDSHEQFF.

The chain couples TRBV5-1 to TRBJ2-7, with TRBD1 matching over 8 bases. V was pared by 3 bases and J by 2 bases, with 7 bases of the junction left unmatched. The CDR3 runs 15 residues. The germline CDR1 and CDR2 sequences are SGHRS and YFSETQ. CDR3 in amino acids: CASSWGTGSTYEQYF. The CDR3 DNA reads as TGCGCCAGCAGCTGGGGGACAGGTTCAACCTACGAGCAGTACTTC.

On this clone itself: Other DNA sequences within the sample encode an identical CDR3. The chain carries TRBV6-5 and TRBJ2-7; D uncertain. The germline V gene has CDR1 MNHEY and CDR2 SVGAGI. This CDR3 is 13 amino acids long. The ends were cut back, 0 bases at V and 1 base at J, with 4 bases in the middle. For the CDR3, the DNA is TGTGCCAGCAGTTACTCGAGTTCCTACGAGCAGTACTTC. Amino acids: CASSYSSSYEQYF.

The chain's CDR3 is CAWSPAGNTIYF. In DNA, the CDR3 is TGTGCCTGGAGCCCCGCTGGAAACACCATATATTTT. The J gene is TRBJ1-3, the V gene TRBV30; unclear D gene. Germline lookup yields CDR1 GTSNPN and CDR2 SVGIG (reference sequence). The CDR3 extends over 12 amino acids. V lost 3 bases, J lost 2 bases, and 5 bases lay in between.

The chain recombines TRBV10-1 with TRBJ2-5; the match to TRBD2 covers 13 bases. Germline V gene data show CDR1 as WNHNN and CDR2 as SYGVQD (reference sequence). The CDR3 runs 15 residues. The V gene end was trimmed by 7 bases and the J gene end by 5 bases; junction bases not matched to a gene: 7. The CDR3: CASTPGTSGNETQYF. The CDR3 DNA sequence: TGCGCCAGCACTCCCGGGACTAGCGGGAATGAGACCCAGTACTTC.

The chain uses TRBV28 and TRBJ2-3; TRBD1 matches 8 bases. The CDR3 sequence is 14 residues long. V trimming: 5 bases; J trimming: 1 base; junction bases outside the gene matches: 2. Germline CDR1 MDHEN, CDR2 SYDVKM. DNA for the CDR3: TGTGCCAGCAGTGGGACAGGCCGCACAGATACGCAGTATTTT. It encodes CASSGTGRTDTQYF.

The rearrangement uses TRBV5-1 and TRBJ2-4; 11 nucleotides match TRBD2. The germline CDR1 and CDR2 sequences are SGHRS and YFSETQ. The CDR3 spans 21 residues. With 6 bases clipped from V and 2 bases from J, the junction kept 22 bases outside the gene matches. CDR3 DNA: TGCGCCAGCATACGTCCTCTCATTTCACTAGCGGGAGTTCTTCCCAAAAACATTCAGTACTTC. This translates into CASIRPLISLAGVLPKNIQYF.

The V call is TRBV2, the J call TRBJ2-1, with a possible D match to TRBD1 (6 bases). Trimming left V 2 bases short and J 6 bases short, with 17 bases between. Germline V gives CDR1 SNHLY, CDR2 FYNNEI. The CDR3 totals 16 residues. CDR3 protein: CASSEQNLGASNEQFF. The CDR3 DNA reads TGTGCCAGCAGTGAACAGAATTTGGGGGCCTCCAATGAGCAGTTCTTC. Drawing the rest from reference TRBV2 and TRBJ2-1, the complete variable domain is EPEVTQTPSHQVTQMGQEVILRCVPISNHLYFYWYRQILGQKVEFLVSFYNNEISEKSEIFDDQFSVERPDGSNFTLKIRSTKLEDSAMYFCASSEQNLGASNEQFFGPGTRLTVL.

The chain is built from TRBV18 and TRBJ2-2; D is uncertain. CDR3 length equals 13 residues. Trimming removed 4 bases at V and 7 bases at J, with 10 bases between. The germline gives CDR1 KGHSH, CDR2 LQKENI. CDR3 protein: CASSRPVSGELFF. DNA of the CDR3: TGTGCCAGCTCACGACCAGTTAGCGGGGAGCTGTTTTTT.

The chain links TRBV14 to TRBJ1-3; D gene uncertain. The CDR3 contains 16 residues. Germline assignment: CDR1 SGHDN and CDR2 FVKESK. The V gene lost 4 bases and the J gene lost 1 base, with 14 bases spanning the gap. The CDR3 coding sequence is TGTGCCAGCAGCCTTTATGGGGAAACGTCTGGAAACACCATATATTTT. It encodes CASSLYGETSGNTIYF.

The chain uses TRBV15 and TRBJ2-7; 9 bases agree with TRBD2. Germline loops: CDR1 LNHNV, CDR2 YYDKDF (reference sequence). V shed 5 bases and J 0 bases; nucleotides not matched to a gene: 14. The CDR3 loop spans 18 amino acids. The CDR3 spells CATSPPGPSGISSYEQYF. The CDR3 region has the DNA TGTGCCACCAGCCCCCCTGGACCTAGCGGGATAAGCTCCTACGAGCAGTACTTC.

This clone was seen once. V usage is TRBV7-9 and J usage is TRBJ2-7; D is undetermined. CDR1 is SEHNR, CDR2 FQNEAQ, per germline (reference sequence). This CDR3 is 14 amino acids long. The germline V and J ends were trimmed by 0 bases and 4 bases, with 10 bases remaining between them. This CDR3 reads CASSLALTGYEQYF. CDR3 coding DNA: TGTGCCAGCAGCTTAGCGCTTACGGGTTACGAGCAGTACTTC.

The chain is built from TRBV7-2 and TRBJ2-5; 10 nucleotides line up with TRBD1. The V and J ends lost 1 base and 5 bases, in that order; junction bases with no gene match: 7. Germline lookup yields CDR1 SGHTA and CDR2 FQGNSA. The CDR3 runs to 16 residues. The CDR3 DNA sequence: TGTGCCAGCAGCTTAGGTACAGGACAGGGGGAGGAGACCCAGTACTTC. The encoded protein is CASSLGTGQGEETQYF.

This clone showed up just once. V is TRBV28 and J is TRBJ1-2, with 10 bases identical to TRBD1. Germline lookup yields CDR1 MDHEN and CDR2 SYDVKM. The CDR3 spans 16 residues. The V and J ends lost 6 bases and 7 bases, in that order; junction bases with no gene match: 14. CDR3 DNA: TGTGCCAGCAGGGAAAGTCGACAGGGGGCATACGGTGGCTACACCTTC. Translating it yields CASRESRQGAYGGYTF.

The V and J genes are TRBV11-2 and TRBJ2-1, with D possibly being TRBD1 (6 bases). V lost 1 base and J 7 bases, leaving 14 bases between the germline ends. CDR1 and CDR2 from the germline V gene are SGHAT and FQNNGV. The CDR3 has 15 amino acids. Here the CDR3 reads CASSLGQAGRNEQFF. CDR3 in DNA: TGTGCCAGCAGCTTAGGACAGGCAGGTAGGAATGAGCAGTTCTTC.

V gene TRBV10-3 combines with J gene TRBJ2-5; either TRBD1 or TRBD2 may fit D (6 bases each). From germline, CDR1 is ENHRY and CDR2 SYGVKD. V was shortened by 10 bases and J by 4 bases, with 16 bases between the two germline ends. The CDR3 is made up of 13 amino acids. The CDR3 reads CATRRGAGETQYF. In nucleotides, the CDR3 is TGTGCCACTCGTAGGGGGGCCGGAGAGACCCAGTACTTC.